The 6 T cell receptor beta chains in this list originate from one sample, sequenced in a study of T cells in Graves' hyperthyroidism and ophthalmopathy. Amplification of TCR beta CDR3 regions used RNA as the template. RT-PCR in the first round (using the HTBI primer set) targeted the TCR CDR3. TCRdb itself ran the multiplex PCR reads through MiXCR, one entry per CDR3 protein. The data hold some 440,000 distinct CDR3 sequences, with about 15% observed a single time. The sequenced sample was blood. These receptors came from a woman aged 18 to 35 with Graves' hyperthyroidism.

The genes are TRBV7-9 and TRBJ2-7; D tentatively fits TRBD1 or TRBD2 (5 bases each). The CDR3 contains 16 residues. Trimming pared 3 bases from V and 3 bases from J, leaving 18 bases between. Germline assignment: CDR1 SEHNR and CDR2 FQNEAQ (reference sequence). The CDR3 DNA is TGTGCCAGCAGCTTTGCGAGTGCCCGGGACCACTACGAGCAGTACTTC. Translating it yields CASSFASARDHYEQYF.

The table lists this clonotype with many counts. This sequence joins TRBV15 and TRBJ2-1, with TRBD2 as a possible D gene (5 bases). Germline V gene lookup returns CDR1 LNHNV and CDR2 YYDKDF (reference sequence). This CDR3 spans 14 amino acids. Trimming took 4 bases from V and 2 from J, leaving 9 bases between them. The CDR3 here is CATSNGLAYNEQFF. In nucleotides, the CDR3 is TGTGCCACCAGCAACGGACTTGCCTACAATGAGCAGTTCTTC. The whole variable domain, remainder taken from reference TRBV15 and TRBJ2-1, is DAMVIQNPRYQVTQFGKPVTLSCSQTLNHNVMYWYQQKSSQAPKLLFHYYDKDFNNEADTPDNFQSRRPNTSFCFLDIRSPGLGDTAMYLCATSNGLAYNEQFFGPGTRLTVL.

V and J are TRBV28 and TRBJ2-5, with 10 bases identical to TRBD1. CDR1 MDHEN and CDR2 SYDVKM come from the germline V gene. The length of the CDR3 is 14 residues. V lost 5 bases, J lost 5 bases, and 5 bases stayed unmatched. CDR3 sequence: CASSPGTGAETQYF. The DNA of the CDR3 is TGTGCCAGCAGTCCCGGGACAGGGGCTGAGACCCAGTACTTC.

V is TRBV7-3 and J is TRBJ1-2, with D possibly matching TRBD1 (6 bases). V shed 2 bases and J shed 6 bases, with 16 bases lying between them. The length of the CDR3 is 15 residues. In germline, CDR1 is SGHTA, CDR2 FQGTGA. Here the CDR3 reads CASSLQQGIPDGYTF. Here the CDR3 DNA reads TGTGCCAGCAGCTTACAACAGGGAATACCGGATGGCTACACCTTC.

This clonotype was seen more than once but under ten times. The chain carries TRBV29-1 and TRBJ2-7; 8 nucleotides line up with TRBD2. CDR3 size: 12 residues. The V segment lost 4 bases and the J segment 7 bases; nucleotides outside the gene matches: 6. Per germline, CDR1 SQVTM and CDR2 ANQGSEA. The DNA of the CDR3 is TGCAGCGTTGGCGAGACTAGCGCTGAGCAGTACTTC. It codes for CSVGETSAEQYF.

This clonotype came up many times. This sequence joins TRBV6-1 and TRBJ2-1, with D possibly TRBD2 on 5 matching bases. Between the trimmed V and J ends, which lost 6 bases and 7 bases, there was a span of 13 bases. CDR3 length equals 13 residues. Germline assignment: CDR1 MNHNS and CDR2 SASEGT. The CDR3 loop is CASRPQEENEQFF. The CDR3 DNA follows: TGTGCCAGCAGGCCTCAGGAGGAAAATGAGCAGTTCTTC.